The 24 T cell receptor beta chains listed next were all sequenced from one sample in a study of blood T cells in healthy people across ages. A second PCR, run for roughly 7 to 12 cycles, used a sample-barcoded 5' primer plus a J-beta primer mix. TCRdb reanalysed the 5' RACE reads using MiXCR and keeps one entry per CDR3 protein. The sample has roughly 900,000 distinct CDR3 sequences, around 49% seen once. Source material: blood. The receptors originated from a man aged 30 to 45 in good health.

The chain couples TRBV3-1 to TRBJ2-4; tentatively, D is TRBD2 (7 bases). Trimming pared 3 bases from V and 0 bases from J, leaving 12 bases between. CDR1 is LGHDT and CDR2 is YNNKEL in the germline V gene (reference sequence). The CDR3 loop spans 16 amino acids. DNA for the CDR3: TGTGCCAGCAGCCACCTGGGGGGGCTAGCCAAAAACATTCAGTACTTC. This encodes CASSHLGGLAKNIQYF.

This chain connects TRBV6-6 to TRBJ2-2, with 7 positions matching TRBD1. The junction had 15 bases not matched to a gene; V was cut back by 8 bases and J by 6 bases. The CDR3 totals 16 residues. From germline, CDR1 is MNHNY and CDR2 SVGAGI (reference sequence). This chain's CDR3 is CASGPAGGLSAGELFF. Written as DNA, the CDR3 is TGTGCCAGCGGCCCGGCAGGGGGATTATCGGCCGGGGAGCTGTTTTTT.

This clonotype came up a few times. The CDR3 nucleotides read TGTGCCAGCAGTTACTCTACAGGGGCGGGGAACTATGGCTACACCTTC. Amino acids: CASSYSTGAGNYGYTF. The V gene is TRBV6-6, the J gene TRBJ1-2, with 7 nucleotides matching TRBD1. Germline CDR1 is MNHNY and CDR2 is SVGAGI (reference sequence). The CDR3 runs 16 residues. J lost 2 bases, V lost 0 bases, and 6 bases had no gene match.

Only a few counts were recorded for this clonotype. The CDR3 nucleotides read TGCGCCAGCAGCTTGGCTGGACAGGGGCATTCACCCCTCCACTTT. The encoded protein is CASSLAGQGHSPLHF. The chain joins TRBV5-1 to TRBJ1-6; 9 bases line up with TRBD1. V was pared by 0 bases and J by 8 bases, with 3 bases of the junction left unmatched. The CDR3 is made up of 15 amino acids. The germline V gene has CDR1 SGHRS and CDR2 YFSETQ.

A few counts support this clonotype. Here the CDR3 reads CSARGQGGNYGYTF. In DNA form, the CDR3 reads TGCAGTGCTAGGGGTCAGGGGGGTAACTATGGCTACACCTTC. The chain uses TRBV20-1 and TRBJ1-2; 7 bases are a match to TRBD1. V lost 3 bases and J lost 1; bases outside the gene matches: 5. The CDR3 runs 14 residues. CDR1 and CDR2 from the germline V gene are DFQATT and SNEGSKA (reference sequence).

V gene TRBV29-1 combines with J gene TRBJ2-1; 7 bases match TRBD1. CDR3 length: 13 residues. Germline lookup yields CDR1 SQVTM and CDR2 ANQGSEA. Losses at the gene ends were 4 bases for V and 3 bases for J; bases not matched to a gene: 3. CDR3 sequence reads: CSVARGSYNEQFF. As DNA, the CDR3 is TGCAGCGTTGCCAGGGGGAGCTACAATGAGCAGTTCTTC.

This clonotype was seen more than once but under ten times. The gene calls are TRBV29-1 and TRBJ2-1; tentative D call: TRBD2 (7 bases). The CDR3 sequence is 14 residues long. The germline V gene has CDR1 SQVTM and CDR2 ANQGSEA. V gave up 4 bases and J gave up 5 bases, with 15 bases separating them. The CDR3 here is CSVVDGGAHNEQFF. CDR3 in DNA: TGCAGCGTTGTGGATGGGGGGGCCCACAATGAGCAGTTCTTC.

With respect to this clonotype: One end of the junction does not line up with germline, which may come from a read error. The chain links TRBV5-1 to TRBJ2-5; D perhaps matches TRBD1 (6 bases). The CDR3 extends over 15 amino acids. The V gene's germline CDR1 is SGHRS and CDR2 YFSETQ. The CDR3 spells CASSYPRGDQETQYF. For the CDR3, the DNA is TGCGCCAGCAGCTACCCCAGGGGAGACCAGGAGACCCAGTACTTC.

The genes are TRBV4-1 and TRBJ2-7; 8 bases are shared with TRBD2. Near its end, the DNA agrees better with TRBJ2-5, so the J call may be wrong. The CDR3 is 17 amino acids. The germline gives CDR1 MGHRA, CDR2 YSYEKL. Here the CDR3 reads CASSLTGGAPFQETQYF. CDR3 bases: TGCGCCAGCAGCCTAACGGGGGGGGCCCCTTTCCAAGAGACCCAGTACTTC.

V and J are TRBV6-2 or TRBV6-3 and TRBJ2-7; D is unclear. The CDR3 is 14 amino acids. Per germline, CDR1 MNHEY and CDR2 SVGEGT. V was pared by 6 bases and J by 0 bases, with 12 bases between. For the CDR3, the DNA is TGTGCCAGCAGCCAGTCCCCCCTCTCCTACGAGCAGTACTTC. Protein sequence: CASSQSPLSYEQYF.

This clonotype was counted between two and nine times. The chain employs TRBV4-1 and TRBJ2-7; D gene ambiguous. Germline-derived CDR1 and CDR2 are MGHRA and YSYEKL. The CDR3 contains 13 residues. Trimming left V 1 base short and J 3 bases short, with 7 bases between. CDR3 nucleotide sequence: TGCGCCAGCAGCCAAGCGGCAGACTACGAGCAGTACTTC. This codes for CASSQAADYEQYF.

The V and J genes are TRBV20-1 and TRBJ2-1; 9 nucleotides line up with TRBD2. TRBJ2-7 explains the end of the DNA better; the J call may be wrong. Germline CDR1 reads DFQATT; CDR2 reads SNEGSKA (reference sequence). CDR3 length equals 16 residues. Here the CDR3 DNA reads TGCAGTGCTAGACTAGCGGGGCGAGCTTCCTACAATGAGCAGTACTTC. This gives the protein CSARLAGRASYNEQYF.

This clonotype was seen a few times. The chain links TRBV4-2 to TRBJ1-2; D gene unclear. The CDR3 runs to 15 residues. Germline assignment: CDR1 LGHNA and CDR2 YNFKEQ. Between the trimmed V and J ends, which lost 4 bases and 2 bases, there was a span of 14 bases. The CDR3 here is CASSPTFGENYGYTF. In DNA, the CDR3 is TGTGCCAGCAGCCCAACGTTCGGTGAAAACTATGGCTACACCTTC.

J is TRBJ2-5 and V is TRBV4-1; 7 nucleotides match TRBD1. Trimming removed 0 bases from V and 4 bases from J; junction bases left unmatched: 5. CDR1 is MGHRA and CDR2 is YSYEKL in the germline V gene. This CDR3 has 15 residues. CDR3 sequence (DNA): TGCGCCAGCAGCCAAGATGAGACAGGGACAGAGACCCAGTACTTC. It translates to CASSQDETGTETQYF.

V and J are TRBV20-1 and TRBJ1-5; 7 nucleotides align to TRBD1. Germline V gene sequence: CDR1 DFQATT, CDR2 SNEGSKA (reference sequence). CDR3 size: 15 residues. With 5 bases clipped from V and 4 bases from J, the junction kept 11 bases outside the gene matches. CDR3 sequence (DNA): TGCAGTGCTCTAAAGGGGGCAGATTGGAATCAGCCCCAGCATTTT. This gives the protein CSALKGADWNQPQHF.

The CDR3 sequence is CASSFPGPSADTQYF. The CDR3, as DNA: TGTGCCAGCAGTTTTCCGGGACCGAGCGCAGATACGCAGTATTTT. V and J are TRBV12-3 or TRBV12-4 and TRBJ2-3; D is perhaps TRBD1 or TRBD2 (5 bases each). Between the trimmed V and J ends, which lost 3 bases and 4 bases, there was a span of 14 bases. CDR3 length equals 15 residues.

The chain combines TRBV6-5 with TRBJ1-4; D ambiguous. Trimming shortened V by 6 bases and J by 11 bases, and 19 bases separated the two germline ends. Germline CDR1 and CDR2: MNHEY and SVGAGI. The CDR3 consists of 14 residues. As DNA, the CDR3 is TGTGCCAGCAGGGTGTCAAGCATGGGTTCGAAACTGTTTTTT. Translation gives CASRVSSMGSKLFF.

In this sample, this clonotype turned up a few times. The CDR3, as DNA: TGTGCCATCCTGGGGGGGGCTCGGTATGGCTACACCTTC. Its translation: CAILGGARYGYTF. This chain connects TRBV12-3 or TRBV12-4 to TRBJ1-2, with D possibly matching TRBD1 (6 bases). The CDR3 covers 13 residues. Trimming took off 10 bases at V and 5 bases at J, with 17 bases between the two ends.

Of note for this clonotype: The junction differs from germline at one of its ends, possibly a read error. This chain connects TRBV9 to TRBJ2-1; perhaps D is TRBD1 or TRBD2 (5 bases each). The CDR3 loop spans 12 amino acids. The germline gives CDR1 SGDLS, CDR2 YYNGEE. For the CDR3, the DNA is TGTGCCGGCAGCGTCGTCGAGGGACAGCAGTTCTTC. It encodes CAGSVVEGQQFF.

V gene TRBV18 combines with J gene TRBJ1-5; D not resolved. The V and J ends lost 0 bases and 7 bases respectively, with 7 bases between them. The CDR3 spans 13 residues. Germline-derived CDR1 and CDR2 are KGHSH and LQKENI. CDR3 loop: CASSPPLGQPQHF. The CDR3 nucleotides read TGTGCCAGCTCACCACCGTTAGGCCAGCCCCAGCATTTT.

This rearrangement joins TRBV2 to TRBJ2-5; D call uncertain. The length of the CDR3 is 14 residues. From germline, CDR1 is SNHLY and CDR2 FYNNEI. Trimming took off 3 bases at V and 0 bases at J, with 8 bases between the two ends. The CDR3 DNA sequence: TGTGCCAGCAGTGAGGTCACCAACCAAGAGACCCAGTACTTC. It encodes CASSEVTNQETQYF.

This chain uses TRBV20-1 with TRBJ2-1, with D possibly matching TRBD2 (6 bases). Germline V gene lookup returns CDR1 DFQATT and CDR2 SNEGSKA (reference sequence). The CDR3 consists of 15 residues. Trimming took off 4 bases at V and 4 bases at J, with 17 bases between the two ends. CDR3 in amino acids: CSAKDGRDSYNEQFF. The CDR3 bases are TGCAGTGCTAAGGACGGGCGGGACTCTTACAATGAGCAGTTCTTC.

The V gene is TRBV15, the J gene TRBJ1-1; D is perhaps TRBD1 (5 bases). This CDR3 spans 12 amino acids. V was shortened by 2 bases and J by 7 bases, with 8 bases between the two germline ends. Germline values: CDR1 LNHNV, CDR2 YYDKDF (reference sequence). The CDR3 loop is CATSRTGLEAFF. The CDR3 bases are TGTGCCACCAGCAGAACGGGGCTTGAAGCTTTCTTT. The full variable domain, rest sourced from reference TRBV15 and TRBJ1-1, is DAMVIQNPRYQVTQFGKPVTLSCSQTLNHNVMYWYQQKSSQAPKLLFHYYDKDFNNEADTPDNFQSRRPNTSFCFLDIRSPGLGDTAMYLCATSRTGLEAFFGQGTRLTVV.

The sample holds a few counts of this clonotype. The chain is built from TRBV28 and TRBJ2-7, with 7 bases matching TRBD2. The CDR3 sequence is 15 residues long. The germline V gene has CDR1 MDHEN and CDR2 SYDVKM. V lost 5 bases and J lost 4; bases outside the gene matches: 11. The CDR3 spells CASSPWGGNGYEQYF. In DNA form, the CDR3 reads TGTGCCAGCAGTCCTTGGGGGGGGAACGGTTACGAGCAGTACTTC.